Shown below are 13 T cell receptor beta chains from a single sample sequenced in a study of persistence of HIV-infected CD4 T cells. The stimulus was an HIV-1 Gag 15-mer peptide pool, 1 ug/peptide/mL. CD40L-negative CD69-negative CD45RO-high memory CD4+ T cells were sorted as populations depleted of antigen-responding cells. These receptors have no identified antigens. The libraries were made with immunoSEQ version 4 in survey mode. Assay used: immunoSEQ multiplex PCR; TCRdb lists only in-frame clones, some missing. The sample contains approximately 36,000 clones, about 84% of which appear only once. The sequencing used cultured CD4+ T cells from PBMCs, collected from a patient who received antiretroviral therapy. These receptors all stem from an adult with HIV. The donor label of this sample is uncertain.

The V and J genes are TRBV3-1 (or the pseudogene TRBV3-2) and TRBJ2-7, with TRBD1 identical over 11 bases. The V segment lost 1 base and the J segment 6 bases; nucleotides outside the gene matches: 2. The CDR3 sequence is 14 residues long. Germline lookup yields CDR1 LGHDT and CDR2 YNNKEL (reference sequence). The CDR3 protein is CASSQGTGGIEQYF. CDR3 coding DNA: TGTGCCAGCAGCCAAGGGACAGGGGGCATCGAGCAGTACTTC.

The rearrangement joins TRBV4-2 to TRBJ2-3; 8 nucleotides line up with TRBD1. Trimming at V came to 0 bases and at J to 7 bases, leaving 6 bases not matched to a gene. The CDR3 contains 15 residues. Germline lookup yields CDR1 LGHNA and CDR2 YNFKEQ. The CDR3 loop reads CASSQDLDRVYTQYF. The CDR3 DNA reads as TGTGCCAGCAGCCAAGATCTGGACAGGGTATATACGCAGTATTTT.

The chain joins TRBV30 to TRBJ1-5; TRBD1 aligns across 7 bases. The CDR3 contains 15 residues. V lost 1 base and J lost 1; bases outside the gene matches: 4. CDR1 is GTSNPN, CDR2 SVGIG, per germline (reference sequence). The chain's CDR3 is CAWSAAQGSNQPQHF. The CDR3 DNA sequence: TGTGCCTGGAGTGCAGCACAGGGGAGCAATCAGCCCCAGCATTTT. Using reference TRBV30 and TRBJ1-5 for the parts outside the CDR3, the full variable domain is SQTIHQWPATLVQPVGSPLSLECTVEGTSNPNLYWYRQAAGRGLQLLFYSVGIGQISSEVPQNLSASRPQDRQFILSSKKLLLSDSGFYLCAWSAAQGSNQPQHFGDGTRLSIL.

The DNA for the CDR3 is TGTGCCAGCAGCTTAGAAGGATCTAATAGCAATCAGCCCCAGCATTTT. Its protein is CASSLEGSNSNQPQHF. The gene calls are TRBV7-9 and TRBJ1-5; D gene ambiguous. The V gene's germline CDR1 is SEHNR and CDR2 FQNEAQ (reference sequence). This CDR3 is built from 16 residues. Between the trimmed V and J ends, which lost 1 base and 0 bases, there was a span of 10 bases.

The table lists this clone with a count of one. The genes are TRBV6-5 and TRBJ1-3; the match to TRBD1 covers 8 bases. This CDR3 is built from 16 residues. V shed 2 bases and J 4 bases; nucleotides not matched to a gene: 7. Germline-derived CDR1 and CDR2 are MNHEY and SVGAGI. As DNA, the CDR3 is TGTGCCAGCAGTTACGGTGGACAGGGCTTCGGAAACACCATATATTTT. This codes for CASSYGGQGFGNTIYF.

The chain couples TRBV5-1 to TRBJ2-1; weak D call: TRBD1 (6 bases). The CDR3 length is 14 residues. CDR1 SGHRS and CDR2 YFSETQ come from the germline V gene. The V end was cut by 1 base, the J end by 6 bases, with 11 bases between. The CDR3 here is CASSLTGLGNEQFF. The CDR3 nucleotides are TGCGCCAGCAGCTTGACAGGGTTAGGCAATGAGCAGTTCTTC.

The gene calls are TRBV19 and TRBJ1-4; no firm D call. This CDR3 contains 12 residues. Trimming stripped 6 bases from V and 8 bases from J, with 10 bases between. Germline values: CDR1 LNHDA, CDR2 SQIVND (reference sequence). CDR3 nucleotides: TGTGCCAGTAGGAAGGGATGGGAAAAACTGTTTTTT. It codes for CASRKGWEKLFF.

The rearrangement links TRBV5-3 to TRBJ1-5; the D is unclear. TRBV5-3 has ORF status, its function being uncertain. Trimming removed 0 bases at V and 3 bases at J, with 16 bases between. The length of the CDR3 is 17 residues. The CDR3 region is CARSLAFFGSNNQPQHF. The CDR3 nucleotides are TGTGCCAGAAGCTTGGCCTTCTTTGGGAGTAACAATCAGCCCCAGCATTTT.

This clone showed up just a few times. The gene calls are TRBV7-9 and TRBJ2-7; 8 positions agree with TRBD1. Germline V lookup: CDR1 SEHNR, CDR2 FQNEAQ (reference sequence). CDR3 length: 17 amino acids. The J segment lost 6 bases and the V segment lost 2 bases, leaving 15 bases of the junction unmatched. The chain's CDR3 is CASSLSTLQGESSEQYF. CDR3 bases: TGTGCCAGCAGCTTATCCACTCTACAGGGGGAATCTAGCGAGCAGTACTTC. Filled out from reference TRBV7-9 and TRBJ2-7, the complete variable domain reads DTGVSQNPRHKITKRGQNVTFRCDPISEHNRLYWYRQTLGQGPEFLTYFQNEAQLEKSRLLSDRFSAERPKGSFSTLEIQRTEQGDSAMYLCASSLSTLQGESSEQYFGPGTRLTVT.

The chain recombines TRBV7-2 with TRBJ1-1; D is undetermined. This CDR3 spans 11 amino acids. From germline, CDR1 is SGHTA and CDR2 FQGNSA. V was pared by 5 bases and J by 7 bases, with 8 bases between. The CDR3: CASSQVSEAFF. The CDR3 DNA follows: TGTGCCAGCAGCCAGGTTAGTGAAGCTTTCTTT. Full variable domain (missing parts from reference TRBV7-2 and TRBJ1-1): GAGVSQSPSNKVTEKGKDVELRCDPISGHTALYWYRQSLGQGLEFLIYFQGNSAPDKSGLPSDRFSAERTGGSVSTLTIQRTQQEDSAVYLCASSQVSEAFFGQGTRLTVV.

The CDR3 is CATSDFLAGEYNEQFF. The CDR3 DNA sequence: TGTGCCACCAGTGATTTCCTAGCGGGGGAGTACAATGAGCAGTTCTTC. The gene calls are TRBV24-1 and TRBJ2-1, with TRBD2 matching over 10 bases. Trimming cost V 1 base and J 4 bases; bases outside gene matches: 3. The CDR3 spans 16 residues. CDR1 is KGHDR, CDR2 SFDVKD, per germline.

The chain carries TRBV6-1 and TRBJ2-7; the D is unclear. CDR1 and CDR2 from the germline V gene are MNHNS and SASEGT. CDR3 size: 14 residues. V dropped 0 bases and J dropped 0 bases, with 6 bases sitting between them. DNA of the CDR3: TGTGCCAGCAGTGAAGCTGGAAGCTCCTACGAGCAGTACTTC. Translating gives CASSEAGSSYEQYF.

This clone was recorded once. The chain recombines TRBV28 with TRBJ2-7; D gene ambiguous. The CDR3 runs 10 residues. The germline gives CDR1 MDHEN, CDR2 SYDVKM. Trimming stripped 8 bases from V and 3 bases from J, with 5 bases between. The CDR3 DNA is TGTGCCAGCGCCCTCTACGAGCAGTACTTC. Protein: CASALYEQYF.